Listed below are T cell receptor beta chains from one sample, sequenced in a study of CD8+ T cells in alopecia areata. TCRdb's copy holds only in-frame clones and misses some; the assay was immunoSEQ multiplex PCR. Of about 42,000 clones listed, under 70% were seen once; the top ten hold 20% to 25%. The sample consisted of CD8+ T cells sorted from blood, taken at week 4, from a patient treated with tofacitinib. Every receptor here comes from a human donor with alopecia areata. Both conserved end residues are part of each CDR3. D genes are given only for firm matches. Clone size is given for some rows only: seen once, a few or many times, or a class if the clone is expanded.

CDR3 DNA: TGTGCCTGGAGTGAGGGGGTCGGAAGGGACAAAAACATTCAGTACTTC
CDR3 protein: CAWSEGVGRDKNIQYF
D gene: NA
clone size: NA
V gene: TRBV30
J gene: TRBJ2-4

CDR3 DNA: TGTGCCAGCAGTGAAGTTGGTTTAGCGGGAAACATTCAGTACTTC
CDR3 protein: CASSEVGLAGNIQYF
D gene: TRBD2
clone size: NA
V gene: TRBV2
J gene: TRBJ2-4

CDR3 DNA: TGCAGCGGAGACAGTTCCACCGGGGAGCTGTTTTTT
CDR3 protein: CSGDSSTGELFF
D gene: NA
clone size: few
V gene: TRBV29-1
J gene: TRBJ2-2

CDR3 DNA: TGTGCCAGCAGCCAAGATCGGGTCCTTCGGGAACATAATTCACCCCTCCACTTT
CDR3 protein: CASSQDRVLREHNSPLHF
D gene: NA
clone size: once
V gene: TRBV14
J gene: TRBJ1-6

CDR3 DNA: TGCAGCGTTGTGGGGGATTACGAGCAGTACTTC
CDR3 protein: CSVVGDYEQYF
D gene: NA
clone size: NA
V gene: TRBV29-1
J gene: TRBJ2-7

CDR3 DNA: TGCAGCGTTCTACAAGCCTATGGCTACACCTTC
CDR3 protein: CSVLQAYGYTF
D gene: NA
clone size: NA
V gene: TRBV29-1
J gene: TRBJ1-2

CDR3 DNA: TGTGCCAGCAGCTTAGTACCGGACACCAAAGAGACCCAGTACTTC
CDR3 protein: CASSLVPDTKETQYF
D gene: NA
clone size: NA
V gene: TRBV7-8
J gene: TRBJ2-5

CDR3 DNA: TGTGCCAGCTCGGAAGGGAAGTACGAGCAGTACTTC
CDR3 protein: CASSEGKYEQYF
D gene: NA
clone size: NA
V gene: TRBV18
J gene: TRBJ2-7

CDR3 DNA: TGCAGCGTTGGTATAGGGATCTACGAGCAGTACTTC
CDR3 protein: CSVGIGIYEQYF
D gene: NA
clone size: NA
V gene: TRBV29-1
J gene: TRBJ2-7

CDR3 DNA: TGCGCCAGCAGCACAGGACAGGGACCAGCAACTAATGAAAAACTGTTTTTT
CDR3 protein: CASSTGQGPATNEKLFF
D gene: TRBD1
clone size: NA
V gene: TRBV5-1
J gene: TRBJ1-4

CDR3 DNA: TGTGCCAGCAGTGAAGGAGGGATAAACACTGAAGCTTTCTTT
CDR3 protein: CASSEGGINTEAFF
D gene: NA
clone size: NA
V gene: TRBV2
J gene: TRBJ1-1

CDR3 DNA: TGCAGCGTTGTACTGACTAGCGGGGGCGCCTACAATGAGCAGTTCTTC
CDR3 protein: CSVVLTSGGAYNEQFF
D gene: TRBD2
clone size: NA
V gene: TRBV29-1
J gene: TRBJ2-1

CDR3 DNA: TGCGCCAGCAGCCAAGATAGGTGGCAGGGCGCGGCCGAGCAGTACTTC
CDR3 protein: CASSQDRWQGAAEQYF
D gene: NA
clone size: NA
V gene: TRBV4-3
J gene: TRBJ2-7

CDR3 DNA: TGTGCCAGCAGGATCGACGGTAAGCAGTACTTC
CDR3 protein: CASRIDGKQYF
D gene: NA
clone size: NA
V gene: TRBV27
J gene: TRBJ2-7

CDR3 DNA: TGTGCCAGCAGTGACAGCGGGGGGGCAGATACGCAGTATTTT
CDR3 protein: CASSDSGGADTQYF
D gene: TRBD2
clone size: NA
V gene: TRBV6-4
J gene: TRBJ2-3

CDR3 DNA: TGTGCCAGCAGTTTAAAGGGCCCTCCCGGACAGCCTAAAAATTCACCCCTCCACTTT
CDR3 protein: CASSLKGPPGQPKNSPLHF
D gene: NA
clone size: NA
V gene: TRBV27
J gene: TRBJ1-6

CDR3 DNA: TGTGCCAGCACTTCAACAGGGGCTCAAGAGACCCAGTACTTC
CDR3 protein: CASTSTGAQETQYF
D gene: TRBD1
clone size: NA
V gene: TRBV6-5
J gene: TRBJ2-5

CDR3 DNA: TGTGCCAGCAGTAACATGATGATGTCCTACGAGCAGTACTTC
CDR3 protein: CASSNMMMSYEQYF
D gene: NA
clone size: NA
V gene: TRBV6-5
J gene: TRBJ2-7

CDR3 DNA: TGCGCCAGCAGCCTGACCCTGGAGATCGTTTCCTCTGGGGCCAACGTCCTGACTTTC
CDR3 protein: CASSLTLEIVSSGANVLTF
D gene: NA
clone size: NA
V gene: TRBV5-1
J gene: TRBJ2-6

CDR3 DNA: TGCAGCGTTAGGGGAGGAGGTTCCTACGAGCAGTACTTC
CDR3 protein: CSVRGGGSYEQYF
D gene: NA
clone size: NA
V gene: TRBV29-1
J gene: TRBJ2-7

CDR3 DNA: TGTGCCAGCAGCTTAGAGGATACGCAGTATTTT
CDR3 protein: CASSLEDTQYF
D gene: NA
clone size: few
V gene: TRBV13
J gene: TRBJ2-3

CDR3 DNA: TGCAGCGTTGACGAGAACACTGAAGCTTTCTTT
CDR3 protein: CSVDENTEAFF
D gene: NA
clone size: few
V gene: TRBV29-1
J gene: TRBJ1-1

CDR3 DNA: TGTGCCAGTACCTGGAGCTTCACTAGCACAGATACGCAGTATTTT
CDR3 protein: CASTWSFTSTDTQYF
D gene: NA
clone size: NA
V gene: TRBV19
J gene: TRBJ2-3

CDR3 DNA: TGTGCCAGCGGAACCGGGACTAGGCACAATGAGCAGTTCTTC
CDR3 protein: CASGTGTRHNEQFF
D gene: TRBD2
clone size: NA
V gene: TRBV9
J gene: TRBJ2-1

CDR3 DNA: TGTGCCTGGAGTGAAATCTCCTACGAGCAGTACTTC
CDR3 protein: CAWSEISYEQYF
D gene: NA
clone size: NA
V gene: TRBV30
J gene: TRBJ2-7

CDR3 DNA: TGCGCCAGCAGCCAGGACAGAGGAACTGAAGCTTTCTTT
CDR3 protein: CASSQDRGTEAFF
D gene: NA
clone size: once
V gene: TRBV4-3
J gene: TRBJ1-1

CDR3 DNA: TGTGCCTGGAGTGTAGCCAGCACAGATACGCAGTATTTT
CDR3 protein: CAWSVASTDTQYF
D gene: NA
clone size: once
V gene: TRBV30
J gene: TRBJ2-3

CDR3 DNA: TGTGCCTGGTCCGAAGGCTACGAGCAGTACTTC
CDR3 protein: CAWSEGYEQYF
D gene: NA
clone size: NA
V gene: TRBV30
J gene: TRBJ2-7

CDR3 DNA: TGCAGCGTTGAAGGATATGGACAGGGCACCTACGAGCAGTACTTC
CDR3 protein: CSVEGYGQGTYEQYF
D gene: TRBD1
clone size: NA
V gene: TRBV29-1
J gene: TRBJ2-7

CDR3 DNA: TGTGCCTGGAGTGTACCATCAGGGAATCAGCCCCAGCATTTT
CDR3 protein: CAWSVPSGNQPQHF
D gene: NA
clone size: NA
V gene: TRBV30
J gene: TRBJ1-5

CDR3 DNA: TGCAGCGTTACGATTTCCACTGAAGCTTTCTTT
CDR3 protein: CSVTISTEAFF
D gene: NA
clone size: NA
V gene: TRBV29-1
J gene: TRBJ1-1

CDR3 DNA: TGTGCCAGCAGGAGGGGAGCAAACACTGAAGCTTTCTTT
CDR3 protein: CASRRGANTEAFF
D gene: NA
clone size: NA
V gene: TRBV25-1
J gene: TRBJ1-1

CDR3 DNA: TGTGCCTGGAGTGTTGATGGGGGAAGCAATCAGCCCCAGCATTTT
CDR3 protein: CAWSVDGGSNQPQHF
D gene: NA
clone size: once
V gene: TRBV30
J gene: TRBJ1-5

CDR3 DNA: TGTGCCAGCAGTTTACAGGGGGCAAACAATCAGCCCCAGCATTTT
CDR3 protein: CASSLQGANNQPQHF
D gene: TRBD1
clone size: NA
V gene: TRBV27
J gene: TRBJ1-5

CDR3 DNA: TGTGCCAGCAGCGTAGCAGACAATGAGCAGTTCTTC
CDR3 protein: CASSVADNEQFF
D gene: NA
clone size: NA
V gene: TRBV9
J gene: TRBJ2-1

CDR3 DNA: TGCAGCGCCTCGGACACCGGGGAGCTGTTTTTT
CDR3 protein: CSASDTGELFF
D gene: NA
clone size: NA
V gene: TRBV29-1
J gene: TRBJ2-2

CDR3 DNA: TGCAGCGTTGAAGATAGCGGGGGGGCCTCCTACGAGCAGTACTTC
CDR3 protein: CSVEDSGGASYEQYF
D gene: TRBD2
clone size: NA
V gene: TRBV29-1
J gene: TRBJ2-7

CDR3 DNA: TGTGCCAGCACCCTATCTGGGACAGGGGCCACAGATACGCAGTATTTT
CDR3 protein: CASTLSGTGATDTQYF
D gene: TRBD1
clone size: NA
V gene: TRBV7-9
J gene: TRBJ2-3

CDR3 DNA: TGCGCCAGCAGCCAAACCAGGGAAGAGACCCAGTACTTC
CDR3 protein: CASSQTREETQYF
D gene: NA
clone size: NA
V gene: TRBV4-3
J gene: TRBJ2-5

CDR3 DNA: TGTGCCTGGAGCGTCAGTGTGAACACTGAAGCTTTCTTT
CDR3 protein: CAWSVSVNTEAFF
D gene: NA
clone size: NA
V gene: TRBV30
J gene: TRBJ1-1

CDR3 DNA: TGTGCCAGCAGCGGGGAGGACGGATACACTGAAGCTTTCTTT
CDR3 protein: CASSGEDGYTEAFF
D gene: NA
clone size: NA
V gene: TRBV7-2
J gene: TRBJ1-1

CDR3 DNA: TGCAGCGTTGGGGATTACACGCACGAGAGCTCCTACAATGAGCAGTTCTTC
CDR3 protein: CSVGDYTHESSYNEQFF
D gene: NA
clone size: few
V gene: TRBV29-1
J gene: TRBJ2-1

CDR3 DNA: TGCGCCAGCAGTGATACAGGGAACTATGGCTACACCTTC
CDR3 protein: CASSDTGNYGYTF
D gene: NA
clone size: NA
V gene: TRBV10-2
J gene: TRBJ1-2

CDR3 DNA: TGTGCCAGCAGTCCCAGGGCCTACGAGCAGTACTTC
CDR3 protein: CASSPRAYEQYF
D gene: NA
clone size: NA
V gene: TRBV28
J gene: TRBJ2-7

CDR3 DNA: TGTGCCAGTAGATTTAGGGTGATGAACACTGAAGCTTTCTTT
CDR3 protein: CASRFRVMNTEAFF
D gene: NA
clone size: few
V gene: TRBV19
J gene: TRBJ1-1

CDR3 DNA: TGCAGCGTGCAAACAGGGGGCTTCGGCACAGATACGCAGTATTTT
CDR3 protein: CSVQTGGFGTDTQYF
D gene: TRBD1
clone size: once
V gene: TRBV29-1
J gene: TRBJ2-3

CDR3 DNA: TGCAGCGTTGTAGGCGGGATCACAGATACGCAGTATTTT
CDR3 protein: CSVVGGITDTQYF
D gene: NA
clone size: NA
V gene: TRBV29-1
J gene: TRBJ2-3

CDR3 DNA: TGTGCCAGCAGCTTAGCCGGGACGGACAGGACAGATACGCAGTATTTT
CDR3 protein: CASSLAGTDRTDTQYF
D gene: TRBD1
clone size: NA
V gene: TRBV7-6
J gene: TRBJ2-3

CDR3 DNA: TGCAGCGGGGGACAGGGTGTTTACGAGCAGTACTTC
CDR3 protein: CSGGQGVYEQYF
D gene: TRBD1
clone size: few
V gene: TRBV29-1
J gene: TRBJ2-7

CDR3 DNA: TGTGCCTGGAGTGGCGGTAGCAATCAGCCCCAGCATTTT
CDR3 protein: CAWSGGSNQPQHF
D gene: NA
clone size: NA
V gene: TRBV30
J gene: TRBJ1-5

CDR3 DNA: TGTGCCAGCAATGAGGGGCAGACCACAGATACGCAGTATTTT
CDR3 protein: CASNEGQTTDTQYF
D gene: NA
clone size: NA
V gene: TRBV6-1
J gene: TRBJ2-3

CDR3 DNA: TGTGCCAGCGTAAGTGCCAGCAATGAGCAGTTCTTC
CDR3 protein: CASVSASNEQFF
D gene: NA
clone size: once
V gene: TRBV5-6
J gene: TRBJ2-1

CDR3 DNA: TGTGCCAGCAGCCCATCGGGACAGCGTAATTCACCCCTCCACTTT
CDR3 protein: CASSPSGQRNSPLHF
D gene: TRBD1
clone size: NA
V gene: TRBV28
J gene: TRBJ1-6

CDR3 DNA: TGTGCCAGCAGTGACCTCGCGCTTAGCTCCTACAATGAGCAGTTCTTC
CDR3 protein: CASSDLALSSYNEQFF
D gene: NA
clone size: NA
V gene: TRBV2
J gene: TRBJ2-1